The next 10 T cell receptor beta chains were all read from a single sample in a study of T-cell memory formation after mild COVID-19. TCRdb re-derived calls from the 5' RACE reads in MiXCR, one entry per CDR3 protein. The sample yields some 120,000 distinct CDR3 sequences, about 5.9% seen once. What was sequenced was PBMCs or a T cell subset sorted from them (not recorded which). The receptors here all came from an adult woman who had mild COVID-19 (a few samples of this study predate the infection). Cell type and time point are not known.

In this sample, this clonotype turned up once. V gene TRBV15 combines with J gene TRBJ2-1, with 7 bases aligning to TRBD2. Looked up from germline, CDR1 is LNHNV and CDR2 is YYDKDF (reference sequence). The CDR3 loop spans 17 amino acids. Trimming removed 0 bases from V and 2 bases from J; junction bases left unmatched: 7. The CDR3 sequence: CATSRDRSLAAYNEQFF. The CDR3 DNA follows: TGTGCCACCAGCAGAGATCGGTCCCTAGCGGCCTACAATGAGCAGTTCTTC.

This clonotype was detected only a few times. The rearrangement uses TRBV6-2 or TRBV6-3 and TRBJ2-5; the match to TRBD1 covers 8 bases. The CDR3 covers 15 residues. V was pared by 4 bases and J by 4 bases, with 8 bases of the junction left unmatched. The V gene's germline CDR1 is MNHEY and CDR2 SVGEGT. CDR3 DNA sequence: TGTGCCAGCAGTTCACGGACAGGGATGGGAGAGACCCAGTACTTC. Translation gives CASSSRTGMGETQYF.

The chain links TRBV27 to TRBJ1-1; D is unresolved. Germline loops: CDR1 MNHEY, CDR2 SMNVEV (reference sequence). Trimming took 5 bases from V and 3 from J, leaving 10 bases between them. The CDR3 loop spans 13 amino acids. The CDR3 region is CASSNGRHTEAFF. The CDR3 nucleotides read TGTGCCAGCAGTAACGGCCGACACACTGAAGCTTTCTTT.

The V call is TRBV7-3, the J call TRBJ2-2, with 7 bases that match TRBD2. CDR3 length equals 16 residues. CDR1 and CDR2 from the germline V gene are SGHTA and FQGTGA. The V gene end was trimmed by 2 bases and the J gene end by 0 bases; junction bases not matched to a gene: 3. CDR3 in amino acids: CASSLQRGTNTGELFF. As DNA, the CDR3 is TGTGCCAGCAGCTTACAGCGGGGTACGAACACCGGGGAGCTGTTTTTT.

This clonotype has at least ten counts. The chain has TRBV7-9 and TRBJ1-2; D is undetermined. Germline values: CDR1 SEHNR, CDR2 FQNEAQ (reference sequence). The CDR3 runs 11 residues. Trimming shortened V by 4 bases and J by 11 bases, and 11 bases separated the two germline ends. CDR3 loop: CASSSIPVYTF. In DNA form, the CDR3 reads TGTGCCAGCAGCTCCATACCGGTGTACACCTTC.

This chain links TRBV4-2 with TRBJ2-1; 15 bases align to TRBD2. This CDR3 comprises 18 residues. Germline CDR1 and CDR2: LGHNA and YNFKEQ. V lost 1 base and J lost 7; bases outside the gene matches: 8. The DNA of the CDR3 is TGTGCCAGCAGCCAAGTGGGACTAGCGGGGGGCCGGGGGAATGAGCAGTTCTTC. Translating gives CASSQVGLAGGRGNEQFF.

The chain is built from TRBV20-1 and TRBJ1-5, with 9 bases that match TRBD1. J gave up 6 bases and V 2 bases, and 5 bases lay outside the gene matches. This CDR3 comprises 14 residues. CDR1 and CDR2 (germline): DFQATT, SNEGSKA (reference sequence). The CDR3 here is CSARSQTGGQPQHF. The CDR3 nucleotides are TGCAGTGCTAGATCACAGACAGGGGGTCAGCCCCAGCATTTT.

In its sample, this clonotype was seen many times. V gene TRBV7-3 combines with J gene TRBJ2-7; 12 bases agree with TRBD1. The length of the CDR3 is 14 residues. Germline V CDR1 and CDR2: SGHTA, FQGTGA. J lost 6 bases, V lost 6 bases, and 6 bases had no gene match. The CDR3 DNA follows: TGTGCCAGCAGTCCGGGACAGGGGGCCGTCGAGCAGTACTTC. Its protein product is CASSPGQGAVEQYF.

CDR3 bases: TGTGCCAGCAGAGTACAAGAATACGAGCAGTACTTC. Protein: CASRVQEYEQYF. The V and J genes are TRBV2 and TRBJ2-7; no clear D gene. The CDR3 is 12 amino acids. Germline CDR1 and CDR2: SNHLY and FYNNEI. V was trimmed by 6 bases and J by 4 bases, leaving 10 bases between them.

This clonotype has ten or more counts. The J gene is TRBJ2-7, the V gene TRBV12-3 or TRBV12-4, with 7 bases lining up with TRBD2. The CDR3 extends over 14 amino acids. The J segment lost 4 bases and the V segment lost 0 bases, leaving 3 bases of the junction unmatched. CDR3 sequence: CASSLAGGPYEQYF. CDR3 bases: TGTGCCAGCAGTTTAGCGGGAGGGCCTTACGAGCAGTACTTC.